Below, 21 T cell receptor beta chains from the same sample are listed, as sequenced in a study of CD4 and CD8 cells across lung adenocarcinoma regions. TCRdb ran MiXCR on the PCR reads and lists one entry per CDR3 protein. The table has approximately 3,700 distinct CDR3 sequences, roughly 67% seen once; the top ten hold around 18%. The specimen sequenced was CD8+ T cells from the margin of a lung tumor. These receptors came from a female donor with lung adenocarcinoma. The CD4 and CD8 labels of this study may be unreliable.

This clonotype is large within its sample. The genes are TRBV7-6 and TRBJ2-2, with D tentatively TRBD1 or TRBD2 (5 bases each). This CDR3 has 14 amino acids. The germline gives CDR1 SGHVS, CDR2 FNYEAQ. V lost 4 bases, J lost 3 bases, and 9 bases lay in between. Written as DNA, the CDR3 is TGTGCCAGCAGCTCTCTGGGGGACACCGGGGAGCTGTTTTTT. It codes for CASSSLGDTGELFF.

This clonotype showed up just a few times. The J gene is TRBJ2-3, the V gene TRBV6-4; D might be TRBD1 or TRBD2, each matching 5 bases. CDR3 length equals 15 residues. V lost 6 bases to trimming and J lost 6 bases, with 19 bases between them. Germline V gene lookup returns CDR1 MRHNA and CDR2 SNTAGT. CDR3 nucleotides: TGTGCCAGCAGCCCCGGGGCCTCCGGGGAGGATACGCAGTATTTT. Translated, it gives CASSPGASGEDTQYF.

The V gene is TRBV12-3 or TRBV12-4, the J gene TRBJ2-3; perhaps TRBD2 as D (6 bases). This CDR3 has 16 amino acids. Trimming removed 3 bases from V and 2 bases from J, with 15 bases in between. The CDR3 reads CASSFGSSGNTDTQYF. In DNA form, the CDR3 reads TGTGCCAGCAGTTTTGGAAGTAGCGGCAACACAGATACGCAGTATTTT.

This chain connects TRBV6-1 to TRBJ2-5; the D is unclear. TRBJ2-7 explains the end of the DNA better; the J call may be wrong. The CDR3 sequence is 13 residues long. Germline CDR1 and CDR2: MNHNS and SASEGT. The chain's CDR3 is CASSESFNYEQYF. CDR3 in DNA: TGTGCCAGCAGTGAAAGTTTTAACTACGAGCAGTACTTC.

J is TRBJ1-2 and V is TRBV6-1; tentative D call: TRBD1 (6 bases). Germline V gene data show CDR1 as MNHNS and CDR2 as SASEGT. This CDR3 spans 13 amino acids. The V end was cut by 0 bases, the J end by 4 bases, with 6 bases between. This chain's CDR3 is CASSEAGGYGYTF. The CDR3 DNA is TGTGCCAGCAGTGAAGCAGGGGGCTATGGCTACACCTTC.

The genes are TRBV7-6 and TRBJ1-1; 7 bases align to TRBD1. V lost 5 bases and J lost 12; bases outside the gene matches: 12. The germline CDR1 and CDR2 sequences are SGHVS and FNYEAQ. The CDR3 loop spans 13 amino acids. CDR3 loop: CASSPTQGSAPFF. CDR3 bases: TGTGCCAGCAGCCCTACACAGGGGTCGGCCCCTTTCTTT.

The CDR3 loop is CASSSGGTDQPQHF. For the CDR3, the DNA is TGTGCCAGCAGTTCGGGGGGGACGGATCAGCCCCAGCATTTT. The chain has TRBV6-5 and TRBJ1-5; TRBD1 might be the D (5 bases). V was pared by 4 bases and J by 5 bases, with 12 bases between. The CDR3 loop spans 14 amino acids. Germline assignment: CDR1 MNHEY and CDR2 SVGAGI.

This rearrangement joins TRBV6-1 to TRBJ2-4; D gene unclear. The DNA end is more similar to TRBJ2-1, so the J call may be wrong. CDR3 length equals 12 residues. Germline lookup yields CDR1 MNHNS and CDR2 SASEGT. The CDR3 region is CASNGVGETQFF. CDR3 coding DNA: TGTGCCAGCAATGGGGTAGGAGAGACCCAGTTCTTC.

The V gene is TRBV6-1, the J gene TRBJ1-5; maybe TRBD1 (5 bases). This CDR3 comprises 15 residues. The germline V gene encodes CDR1 MNHNS and CDR2 SASEGT. The ends were cut back, 7 bases at V and 0 bases at J, with 13 bases in the middle. CDR3 coding DNA: TGTGCCAGCAAGACGACAGCCCATAGCAATCAGCCCCAGCATTTT. It translates to CASKTTAHSNQPQHF.

This clonotype was counted only a few times. The J gene is TRBJ2-1, the V gene TRBV6-1; TRBD1 matches 10 bases. The CDR3 extends over 16 amino acids. The junction had 15 bases not matched to a gene; V was cut back by 6 bases and J by 10 bases. CDR1 and CDR2 from the germline V gene are MNHNS and SASEGT. CDR3 bases: TGTGCCAGCAGAACGACAGGGGGCGGTCATGGCGTCGAGCAGTTCTTC. This translates into CASRTTGGGHGVEQFF.

This clonotype came up once. The chain couples TRBV6-1 to TRBJ1-2; unclear D gene. Germline assignment: CDR1 MNHNS and CDR2 SASEGT. Trimming removed 3 bases at V and 4 bases at J, with 9 bases between. This CDR3 comprises 13 residues. This CDR3 reads CASSDRTGYGYTF. The CDR3 DNA reads TGTGCCAGCAGTGACCGGACGGGCTATGGCTACACCTTC.

The rearrangement joins TRBV6-1 to TRBJ2-1, with D tentatively TRBD1 or TRBD2 (5 bases each). The J call may be wrong; the DNA end is better matched by TRBJ2-7. Germline V CDR1 and CDR2: MNHNS, SASEGT. The CDR3 is 15 amino acids. DNA of the CDR3: TGTGCCAGCACGCCGGGCAGGGTGACTACCTACGAGCAGTACTTC. This sequence encodes CASTPGRVTTYEQYF.

The V and J genes are TRBV6-1 and TRBJ2-3, with 8 bases lining up with TRBD2. This CDR3 contains 14 residues. Germline loops: CDR1 MNHNS, CDR2 SASEGT. Germline trimming cut 3 bases from V and 2 bases from J; bases unmatched to any gene: 1. The CDR3 reads CASSETSDTDTQYF. For the CDR3, the DNA is TGTGCCAGCAGTGAGACTAGCGACACAGATACGCAGTATTTT.

This clonotype was seen only a few times. V gene TRBV11-2 combines with J gene TRBJ2-1, with 12 bases identical to TRBD1. The J call may be faulty, since TRBJ2-7 better matches the DNA end. Germline assignment: CDR1 SGHAT and CDR2 FQNNGV. The CDR3 covers 15 residues. This CDR3 is CASSLRGQGAHEQYF. CDR3 DNA: TGTGCCAGCAGCTTAAGGGGACAGGGGGCCCACGAGCAGTACTTC.

This clonotype was seen only a few times. This chain joins TRBV6-1 and TRBJ2-1, with 12 bases lining up with TRBD2. The DNA matches TRBJ2-5 better at its end, which makes the J call doubtful. This CDR3 has 14 amino acids. Germline V CDR1 and CDR2: MNHNS, SASEGT. The CDR3 bases are TGTGCCAGCAGTGTGACTAGCGGGAGTGCAGCCCAGTACTTC. Translated, it gives CASSVTSGSAAQYF.

This clonotype was counted once. V usage is TRBV6-1 and J usage is TRBJ2-3; D gene ambiguous. The CDR3 totals 12 residues. Trimming removed 2 bases at V and 10 bases at J, with 10 bases between. Germline CDR1 reads MNHNS; CDR2 reads SASEGT. CDR3 region: CASSEYPGAQYF. CDR3 nucleotide sequence: TGTGCCAGCAGTGAATACCCTGGAGCGCAGTATTTT.

This clonotype was detected only a few times. The V and J genes are TRBV14 and TRBJ1-1, with a weak D call TRBD1 (5 bases). Germline CDR1 and CDR2: SGHDN and FVKESK. The V end was cut by 2 bases, the J end by 4 bases, with 11 bases between. The CDR3 is made up of 14 amino acids. The CDR3 spells CASSQRAGTTEAFF. DNA for the CDR3: TGTGCCAGCAGCCAAAGGGCAGGGACCACTGAAGCTTTCTTT.

This chain joins TRBV6-1 and TRBJ2-1, with unresolved D. Trimming cost V 7 bases and J 8 bases, with 15 bases left between them. Per the germline V gene, CDR1 is MNHNS and CDR2 is SASEGT. This CDR3 region has 13 residues. The CDR3 DNA sequence: TGTGCCAGCATAGGACGGGTTGACTATGAGCAGTTCTTC. Protein product: CASIGRVDYEQFF.

V usage is TRBV6-1 and J usage is TRBJ1-2; no definite D call. Trimming stripped 7 bases from V and 5 bases from J, with 17 bases between. This CDR3 contains 14 residues. Germline lookup yields CDR1 MNHNS and CDR2 SASEGT. CDR3 nucleotide sequence: TGTGCCAGCAATCCCCAGCCCGACTGGTATGGCTACACCTTC. Amino acid sequence: CASNPQPDWYGYTF.

A note on this clonotype: A read error is likely, as this CDR3 ends without the conserved phenylalanine or tryptophan. This chain joins TRBV7-2 and TRBJ2-1; the D is unclear. Near its end, the DNA agrees better with TRBJ2-5, so the J call may be wrong. This CDR3 contains 13 residues. In germline, CDR1 is SGHTA, CDR2 FQGNSA. DNA of the CDR3: TGTGCCAGCAGCTTATGGCAGCAAGAGACCCAGTACTTA. Translating it yields CASSLWQQETQYL.

The gene calls are TRBV6-1 and TRBJ2-1, with 7 bases fitting TRBD1. Germline assignment: CDR1 MNHNS and CDR2 SASEGT. This CDR3 spans 16 amino acids. V was pared by 2 bases and J by 8 bases, with 12 bases of the junction left unmatched. CDR3 bases: TGTGCCAGCAGTGAACGGGCACCGGGACAGCTGCATGAGCAGTTCTTC. Its translation is CASSERAPGQLHEQFF.